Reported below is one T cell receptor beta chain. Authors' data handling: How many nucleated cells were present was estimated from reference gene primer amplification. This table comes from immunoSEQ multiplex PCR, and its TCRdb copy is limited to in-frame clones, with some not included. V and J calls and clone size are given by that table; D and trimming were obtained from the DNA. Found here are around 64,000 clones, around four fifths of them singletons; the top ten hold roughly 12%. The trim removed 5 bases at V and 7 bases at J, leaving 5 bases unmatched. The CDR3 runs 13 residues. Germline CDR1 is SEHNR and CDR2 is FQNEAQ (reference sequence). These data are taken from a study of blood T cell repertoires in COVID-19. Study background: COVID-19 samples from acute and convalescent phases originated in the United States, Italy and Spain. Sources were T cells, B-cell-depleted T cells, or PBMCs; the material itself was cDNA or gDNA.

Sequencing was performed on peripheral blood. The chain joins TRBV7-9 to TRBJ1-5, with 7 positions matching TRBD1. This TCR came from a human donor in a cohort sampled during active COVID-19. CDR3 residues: CASSAQQGQPQHF. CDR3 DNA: TGTGCCAGCAGCGCCCAACAGGGGCAGCCCCAGCATTTT.